This TCR beta chain was retrieved from a study of shared clonotypes between healthy human individuals. Broader study findings: In general, naive subsets displayed greater estimated richness than memory subsets did.

The data were produced by immunoSEQ multiplex PCR, yet TCRdb's version contains in-frame clones alone and is incomplete. This sample has under 2,000,000 clones, with roughly 94% found just once. The naive CD8 population came from CD45RO-negative cells selected for CCR7, without terminally differentiated effector memory CD45RA+ cells. All participating donors were Caucasian adults from Nashville, Tennessee. For this clone: The antigen is not known.

Sample: naive CD8+ T cells sorted from blood. This receptor was identified in a man younger than 35 in good health.

CDR3 DNA: TGTGCCAGCAGCCCCCAAGGACAGGAGACAAGGACTGAAGCTTTCTTT. Translated: CASSPQGQETRTEAFF. The V gene is TRBV11-3, the J gene TRBJ1-1, with 7 bases identical to TRBD1. The CDR3 sequence is 16 residues long. Per germline, CDR1 SGHNT and CDR2 YENEEA. V shed 5 bases and J 5 bases; nucleotides not matched to a gene: 14.